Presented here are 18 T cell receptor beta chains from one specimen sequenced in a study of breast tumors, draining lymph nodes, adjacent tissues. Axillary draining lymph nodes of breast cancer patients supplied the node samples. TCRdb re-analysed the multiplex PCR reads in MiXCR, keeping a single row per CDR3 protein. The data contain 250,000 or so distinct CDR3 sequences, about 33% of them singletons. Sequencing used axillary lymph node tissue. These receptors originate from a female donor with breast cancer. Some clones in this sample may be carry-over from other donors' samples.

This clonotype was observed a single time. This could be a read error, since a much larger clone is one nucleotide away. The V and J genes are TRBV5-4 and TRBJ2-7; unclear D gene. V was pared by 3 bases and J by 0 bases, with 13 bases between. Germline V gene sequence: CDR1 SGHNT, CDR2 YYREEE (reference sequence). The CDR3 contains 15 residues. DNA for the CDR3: TGTGCCAGCAGCTCCGTCGCGGCCAACTCCTACGAGCAGTACTTC. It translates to CASSSVAANSYEQYF.

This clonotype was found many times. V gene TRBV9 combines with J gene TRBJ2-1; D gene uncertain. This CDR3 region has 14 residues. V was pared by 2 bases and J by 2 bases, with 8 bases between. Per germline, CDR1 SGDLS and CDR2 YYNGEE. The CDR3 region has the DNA TGTGCCAGCAGCGTCGGTGAGACCTACAATGAGCAGTTCTTC. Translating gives CASSVGETYNEQFF. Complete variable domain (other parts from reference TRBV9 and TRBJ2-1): DSGVTQTPKHLITATGQRVTLRCSPRSGDLSVYWYQQSLDQGLQFLIQYYNGEERAKGNILERFSAQQFPDLHSELNLSSLELGDSALYFCASSVGETYNEQFFGPGTRLTVL.

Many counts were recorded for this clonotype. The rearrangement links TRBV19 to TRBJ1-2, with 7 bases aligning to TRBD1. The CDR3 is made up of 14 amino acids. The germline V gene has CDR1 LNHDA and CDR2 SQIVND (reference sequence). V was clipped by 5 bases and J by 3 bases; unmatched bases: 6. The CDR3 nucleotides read TGTGCCAGTAGTGCACAGGGGTCGGACTATGGCTACACCTTC. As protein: CASSAQGSDYGYTF.

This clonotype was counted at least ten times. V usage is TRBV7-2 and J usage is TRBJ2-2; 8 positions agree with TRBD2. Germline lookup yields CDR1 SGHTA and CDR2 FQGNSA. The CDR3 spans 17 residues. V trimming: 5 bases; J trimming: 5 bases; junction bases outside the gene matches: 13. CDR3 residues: CASSDSSGRLRTGELFF. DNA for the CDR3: TGTGCCAGCAGCGACTCCAGCGGGAGACTGCGTACCGGGGAGCTGTTTTTT. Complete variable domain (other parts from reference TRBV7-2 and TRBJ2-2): GAGVSQSPSNKVTEKGKDVELRCDPISGHTALYWYRQSLGQGLEFLIYFQGNSAPDKSGLPSDRFSAERTGGSVSTLTIQRTQQEDSAVYLCASSDSSGRLRTGELFFGEGSRLTVL.

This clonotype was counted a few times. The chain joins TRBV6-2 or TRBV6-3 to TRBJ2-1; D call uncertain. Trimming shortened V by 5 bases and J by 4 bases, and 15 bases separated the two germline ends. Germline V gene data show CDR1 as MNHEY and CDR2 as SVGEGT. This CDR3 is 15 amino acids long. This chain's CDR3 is CASSQLGSPYNEQFF. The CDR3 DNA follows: TGTGCCAGCAGTCAATTAGGTTCCCCGTACAATGAGCAGTTCTTC.

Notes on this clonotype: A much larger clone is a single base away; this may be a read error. CDR3 residues: CASRGLDTDTQYF. CDR3 DNA sequence: TGTGCCAGCAGGGGGCTAGATACGGATACGCAGTATTTT. The rearrangement uses TRBV6-5 and TRBJ2-3, with TRBD1 as a possible D gene (5 bases). CDR3 length equals 13 residues. Trimming pared 6 bases from V and 6 bases from J, leaving 13 bases between. Looked up from germline, CDR1 is MNHEY and CDR2 is SVGAGI.

The CDR3: CASSLPGLAGYNEQYF. DNA for the CDR3: TGTGCCAGCAGCTTGCCGGGACTAGCGGGATACAATGAGCAGTATTTT. The chain is built from TRBV5-4 and TRBJ2-3; the match to TRBD2 covers 13 bases. The germline V gene encodes CDR1 SGHNT and CDR2 YYREEE (reference sequence). After removal of 1 base from V and 11 bases from J, the junction contained 10 bases not matched to a gene. This CDR3 is 16 amino acids long.

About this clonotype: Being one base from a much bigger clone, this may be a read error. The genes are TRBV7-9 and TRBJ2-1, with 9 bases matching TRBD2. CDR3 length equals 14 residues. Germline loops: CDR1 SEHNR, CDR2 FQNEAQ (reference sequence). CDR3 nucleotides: TGTGCCAACAGCTTCGCGGGGGGGTACAATGAGCAGTTCTTC. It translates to CANSFAGGYNEQFF.

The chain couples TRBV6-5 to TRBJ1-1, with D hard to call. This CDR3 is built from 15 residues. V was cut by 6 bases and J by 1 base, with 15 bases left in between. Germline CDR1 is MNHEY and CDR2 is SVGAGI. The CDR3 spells CASSPTVTANTEAFF. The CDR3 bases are TGTGCCAGCAGCCCTACCGTCACAGCGAACACTGAAGCTTTCTTT.

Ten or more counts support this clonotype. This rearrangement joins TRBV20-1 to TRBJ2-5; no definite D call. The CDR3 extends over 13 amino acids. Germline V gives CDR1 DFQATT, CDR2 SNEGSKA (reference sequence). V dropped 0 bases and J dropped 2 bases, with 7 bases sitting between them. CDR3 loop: CSARDVSQETQYF. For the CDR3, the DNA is TGCAGTGCTAGAGATGTATCTCAAGAGACCCAGTACTTC.

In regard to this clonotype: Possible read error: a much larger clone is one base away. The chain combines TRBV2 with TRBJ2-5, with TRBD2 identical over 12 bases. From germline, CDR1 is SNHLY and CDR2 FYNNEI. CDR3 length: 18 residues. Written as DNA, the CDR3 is TGTGCCAGCAGTGGTACTAGCGGGAGGTCGGGGATGGGAGAGACCCACTACTTC. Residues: CASSGTSGRSGMGETHYF.

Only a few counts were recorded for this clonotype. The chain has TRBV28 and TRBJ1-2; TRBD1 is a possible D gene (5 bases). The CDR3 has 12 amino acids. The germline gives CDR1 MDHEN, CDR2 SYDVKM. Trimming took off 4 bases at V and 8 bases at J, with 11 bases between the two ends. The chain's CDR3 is CASSSDTIGYTF. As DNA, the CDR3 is TGTGCCAGCAGTTCGGACACAATAGGCTACACCTTC.

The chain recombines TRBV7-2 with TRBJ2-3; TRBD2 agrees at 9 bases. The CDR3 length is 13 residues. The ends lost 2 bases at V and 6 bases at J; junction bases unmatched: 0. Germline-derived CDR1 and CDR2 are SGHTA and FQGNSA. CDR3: CASSLLAGDTQYF. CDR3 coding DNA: TGTGCCAGCAGCTTACTAGCGGGGGATACGCAGTATTTT.

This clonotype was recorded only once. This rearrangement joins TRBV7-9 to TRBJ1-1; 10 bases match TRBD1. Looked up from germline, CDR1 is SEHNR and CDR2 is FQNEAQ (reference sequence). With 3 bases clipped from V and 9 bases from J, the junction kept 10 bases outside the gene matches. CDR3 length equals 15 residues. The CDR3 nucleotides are TGTGCCAGCAGCTTGATACGAGACAGGGGGCGCAAAGCTTTCTTT. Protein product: CASSLIRDRGRKAFF.

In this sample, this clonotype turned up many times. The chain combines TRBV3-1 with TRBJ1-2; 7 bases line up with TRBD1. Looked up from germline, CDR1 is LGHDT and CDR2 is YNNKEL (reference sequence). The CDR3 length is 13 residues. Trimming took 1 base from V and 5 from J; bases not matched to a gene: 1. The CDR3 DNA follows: TGTGCCAGCAGCCAAGGGACAGGATATGGCTACACCTTC. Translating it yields CASSQGTGYGYTF.

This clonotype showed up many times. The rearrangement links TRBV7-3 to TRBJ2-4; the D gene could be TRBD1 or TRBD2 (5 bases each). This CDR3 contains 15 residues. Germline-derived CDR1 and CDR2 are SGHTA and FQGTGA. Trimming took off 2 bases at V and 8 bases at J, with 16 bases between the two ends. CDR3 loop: CASSLRGTRGDIQYF. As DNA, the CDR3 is TGTGCCAGCAGCTTACGAGGCACACGAGGGGACATTCAGTACTTC.

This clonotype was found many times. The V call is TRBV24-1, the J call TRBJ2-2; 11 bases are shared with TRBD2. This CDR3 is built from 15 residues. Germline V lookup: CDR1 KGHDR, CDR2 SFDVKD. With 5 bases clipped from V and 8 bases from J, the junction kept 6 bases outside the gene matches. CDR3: CATSALAGVQGELFF. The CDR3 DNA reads TGTGCCACCAGTGCACTAGCGGGAGTTCAAGGGGAGCTGTTTTTT.

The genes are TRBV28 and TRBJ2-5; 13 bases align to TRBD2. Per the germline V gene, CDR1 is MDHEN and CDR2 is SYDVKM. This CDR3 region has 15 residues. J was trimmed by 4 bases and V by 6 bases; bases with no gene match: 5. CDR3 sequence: CASRLAGGPRETQYF. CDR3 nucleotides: TGTGCCAGCAGACTAGCGGGAGGGCCGAGAGAGACCCAGTACTTC.